The next 29 T cell receptor beta chains were all read from a single sample in a study of OX40 agonist ivuxolimab in advanced cancers. Clones were sequenced by immunoSEQ multiplex PCR, and TCRdb holds only the in-frame ones, with some missing. The data contain 81,000 or so clones, roughly 91% of them singletons. The sequencing used CD4+ or CD8+ T cells sorted from blood, collected in a trial of the OX40 agonist ivuxolimab. These receptors all stem from an adult with an advanced solid tumor such as melanoma, head and neck, liver or kidney cancer.

The chain joins TRBV6-6 to TRBJ2-7; D unclear. The CDR3 consists of 11 residues. Germline V gives CDR1 MNHNY, CDR2 SVGAGI (reference sequence). Between the trimmed V and J ends, which lost 0 bases and 6 bases, there was a span of 3 bases. CDR3 nucleotides: TGTGCCAGCAGTTACTCGACCGAGCAGTACTTC. This gives the protein CASSYSTEQYF.

The V gene is TRBV7-9, the J gene TRBJ2-7, with TRBD2 as a possible D gene (5 bases). Trimming removed 6 bases at V and 5 bases at J, with 11 bases between. The CDR3 totals 12 residues. Germline CDR1 is SEHNR and CDR2 is FQNEAQ (reference sequence). CDR3 loop: CASSSDGDEQYF. Here the CDR3 DNA reads TGTGCCAGCAGTTCTGACGGGGACGAGCAGTACTTC. The variable domain in full, with the rest retrieved from reference TRBV7-9 and TRBJ2-7, is DTGVSQNPRHKITKRGQNVTFRCDPISEHNRLYWYRQTLGQGPEFLTYFQNEAQLEKSRLLSDRFSAERPKGSFSTLEIQRTEQGDSAMYLCASSSDGDEQYFGPGTRLTVT.

V gene TRBV5-4 combines with J gene TRBJ2-5; 9 nucleotides match TRBD1. With V trimmed by 1 base and J by 5 bases, 15 bases remained unmatched. This CDR3 has 18 amino acids. The germline CDR1 and CDR2 sequences are SGHNT and YYREEE (reference sequence). CDR3 DNA sequence: TGTGCCAGCAGCTTGTTTGGGGACAGGGAGGGGTCTACGGAGACCCAGTACTTC. It is translated as CASSLFGDREGSTETQYF.

This clone was detected a few times. This sequence joins TRBV7-9 and TRBJ2-7, with TRBD1 as a possible D gene (6 bases). The CDR3 is 14 amino acids. CDR1 and CDR2 (germline): SEHNR, FQNEAQ (reference sequence). The V gene lost 5 bases and the J gene lost 5 bases, with 16 bases spanning the gap. CDR3 loop: CASSPQGLSDEQYF. DNA of the CDR3: TGTGCCAGCAGCCCACAGGGCCTCTCTGACGAGCAGTACTTC. Variable domain in full (rest from reference TRBV7-9 and TRBJ2-7): DTGVSQNPRHKITKRGQNVTFRCDPISEHNRLYWYRQTLGQGPEFLTYFQNEAQLEKSRLLSDRFSAERPKGSFSTLEIQRTEQGDSAMYLCASSPQGLSDEQYFGPGTRLTVT.

The chain couples TRBV5-1 to TRBJ2-3; D not resolved. The CDR3 is 14 amino acids. Germline-derived CDR1 and CDR2 are SGHRS and YFSETQ. Trimming left V 5 bases short and J 0 bases short, with 10 bases between. The CDR3 is CASRGETSTDTQYF. Written as DNA, the CDR3 is TGCGCCAGCAGAGGCGAGACTAGCACAGATACGCAGTATTTT.

CDR3 in amino acids: CASRDPESIKQYF. CDR3 bases: TGTGCCAGTAGGGACCCTGAATCGATAAAGCAGTACTTC. This chain links TRBV19 with TRBJ2-7, with no clear D. There are 13 residues in the CDR3. CDR1 LNHDA and CDR2 SQIVND come from the germline V gene (reference sequence). Trimming stripped 6 bases from V and 8 bases from J, with 17 bases between.

This chain links TRBV28 with TRBJ1-2; no definite D call. V was shortened by 2 bases and J by 5 bases, with 12 bases between the two germline ends. Germline V gene lookup returns CDR1 MDHEN and CDR2 SYDVKM. This CDR3 region has 14 residues. The CDR3 loop reads CASSLGVTGYGYTF. In DNA form, the CDR3 reads TGTGCCAGCAGTTTAGGAGTCACGGGGTATGGCTACACCTTC.

This sequence joins TRBV6-1 and TRBJ1-2; D is undetermined. The germline V gene encodes CDR1 MNHNS and CDR2 SASEGT. With 2 bases removed from V and 4 bases from J, the gap between germline ends came to 8 bases. This CDR3 comprises 13 residues. In DNA, the CDR3 is TGTGCCAGCAGTGAATTAACTGTCTATGGCTACACCTTC. As protein: CASSELTVYGYTF.

The V call is TRBV16, the J call TRBJ2-2; D unclear. The germline CDR1 and CDR2 sequences are KGHSY and FQNENV. This CDR3 spans 16 amino acids. Trimming shortened V by 0 bases and J by 0 bases, and 8 bases separated the two germline ends. Written as DNA, the CDR3 is TGTGCCAGCAGCCAATCTGCGACCACGAACACCGGGGAGCTGTTTTTT. Translating gives CASSQSATTNTGELFF.

This CDR3 is CASSVIRAPGAEAFF. The CDR3 bases are TGTGCCAGCAGTGTAATCAGGGCCCCGGGCGCTGAAGCTTTCTTT. The chain links TRBV28 to TRBJ1-1, with a tentative D call TRBD1 (5 bases). CDR1 is MDHEN, CDR2 SYDVKM, per germline. V gave up 5 bases and J gave up 6 bases, with 19 bases separating them. The CDR3 consists of 15 residues.

The gene calls are TRBV29-1 and TRBJ2-7, with D perhaps being TRBD1 or TRBD2 (7 bases each). Germline CDR1 and CDR2: SQVTM and ANQGSEA. The CDR3 spans 14 residues. V lost 7 bases to trimming and J lost 4 bases, with 20 bases between them. In DNA, the CDR3 is TGCAGCGCTATCCCCCAGGGGGGAGGGTACGAGCAGTACTTC. It yields the protein CSAIPQGGGYEQYF.

V gene TRBV7-2 combines with J gene TRBJ2-1, with D perhaps TRBD1 (5 bases). Deletions cut 4 bases from V and 0 bases from J, with 10 bases between. This CDR3 has 15 amino acids. In germline, CDR1 is SGHTA, CDR2 FQGNSA. In nucleotides, the CDR3 is TGTGCCAGCAGCTCAGGACACCTCTCCTACAATGAGCAGTTCTTC. This codes for CASSSGHLSYNEQFF.

V usage is TRBV21-1 and J usage is TRBJ2-3. TRBV21-1 is labeled a pseudogene. This CDR3 has 17 residues. For the CDR3, the DNA is TGTGCCAGCAGCAAAGCCGGGGCGGTTGACGGCACAGATACGCAGTATTTT. As protein: CASSKAGAVDGTDTQYF.

This clone was detected only once. The chain employs TRBV4-1 and TRBJ2-7; 9 nucleotides match TRBD2. V lost 1 base to trimming and J lost 0 bases; unmatched junction nucleotides: 4. The CDR3 length is 16 residues. CDR1 is MGHRA, CDR2 YSYEKL, per germline. Here the CDR3 DNA reads TGCGCCAGCAGCCAAGGCGGGAGGGGGGCCTCCTACGAGCAGTACTTC. This translates into CASSQGGRGASYEQYF.

The chain joins TRBV9 to TRBJ1-1; D might be TRBD1 (5 bases). Trimming took off 0 bases at V and 3 bases at J, with 6 bases between the two ends. The CDR3 has 13 residues. The germline V gene has CDR1 SGDLS and CDR2 YYNGEE. The CDR3 nucleotides are TGTGCCAGCAGCGTAGAAGGGGACACTGAAGCTTTCTTT. Translated: CASSVEGDTEAFF.

The chain uses TRBV11-2 and TRBJ2-7; 7 nucleotides align to TRBD2. The CDR3 contains 15 residues. Looked up from germline, CDR1 is SGHAT and CDR2 is FQNNGV. Trimming took 0 bases from V and 0 from J; bases not matched to a gene: 2. CDR3 sequence: CASSLDASGSYEQYF. The CDR3 DNA reads as TGTGCCAGCAGCTTAGATGCTAGCGGCTCCTACGAGCAGTACTTC.

V gene TRBV27 combines with J gene TRBJ1-4; TRBD1 might be the D (6 bases). The CDR3 consists of 13 residues. Germline V gives CDR1 MNHEY, CDR2 SMNVEV (reference sequence). Between the trimmed V and J ends, which lost 4 bases and 7 bases, there was a span of 10 bases. CDR3 DNA: TGTGCCAGCAGTTCCCAGGGGAGTGAAAAACTGTTTTTT. Translated, it gives CASSSQGSEKLFF.

This chain uses TRBV4-1 with TRBJ2-1; 9 bases align to TRBD2. V lost 3 bases and J lost 7; bases outside the gene matches: 10. The V gene's germline CDR1 is MGHRA and CDR2 YSYEKL. The CDR3 contains 16 residues. CDR3 residues: CASSQERRGGPNEQFF. CDR3 DNA sequence: TGCGCCAGCAGCCAGGAAAGGCGGGGGGGCCCGAATGAGCAGTTCTTC.

CDR3 residues: CASSGGHTDTQYF. As DNA, the CDR3 is TGTGCCAGCAGTGGGGGACACACAGATACGCAGTATTTT. The J gene is TRBJ2-3, the V gene TRBV27; D is perhaps TRBD1 (6 bases). V was shortened by 5 bases and J by 2 bases, with 8 bases between the two germline ends. Germline V gene lookup returns CDR1 MNHEY and CDR2 SMNVEV (reference sequence). The CDR3 consists of 13 residues.

This rearrangement joins TRBV7-6 to TRBJ2-7; a weak D match, TRBD1 (6 bases). The CDR3 has 15 residues. Trimming removed 1 base from V and 2 bases from J, with 12 bases in between. Germline V lookup: CDR1 SGHVS, CDR2 FNYEAQ. The CDR3 DNA reads TGTGCCAGCAGCTTAGGGACAGAAGTTACCTACGAGCAGTACTTC. Its protein product is CASSLGTEVTYEQYF.

The chain links TRBV7-6 to TRBJ1-1; TRBD1 aligns across 9 bases. Germline V lookup: CDR1 SGHVS, CDR2 FNYEAQ. J gave up 4 bases and V 6 bases, and 6 bases lay outside the gene matches. This CDR3 contains 14 residues. The CDR3 DNA is TGTGCCAGCAGTTTACAGGGGGCAGGCACTGAAGCTTTCTTT. This translates into CASSLQGAGTEAFF.

CDR3 loop: CASSHKGGQGALEQYF. In DNA form, the CDR3 reads TGCGCCAGCAGCCACAAAGGGGGACAGGGGGCCCTCGAGCAGTACTTC. The rearrangement uses TRBV4-1 and TRBJ2-7; TRBD1 aligns across 12 bases. Trimming took 3 bases from V and 6 from J; bases not matched to a gene: 9. CDR3 length: 16 amino acids. Germline V lookup: CDR1 MGHRA, CDR2 YSYEKL.

This clone was seen only once. The chain joins TRBV5-4 to TRBJ2-3, with 8 bases fitting TRBD1. The CDR3 extends over 16 amino acids. Germline trimming cut 7 bases from V and 4 bases from J; bases unmatched to any gene: 14. CDR1 is SGHNT and CDR2 is YYREEE in the germline V gene (reference sequence). The CDR3, as DNA: TGTGCCAGCGGGCAGGGGGCCGTCGCTGGGGCAGATACGCAGTATTTT. It encodes CASGQGAVAGADTQYF. The full variable domain, completed using reference TRBV5-4 and TRBJ2-3, is ETGVTQSPTHLIKTRGQQVTLRCSSQSGHNTVSWYQQALGQGPQFIFQYYREEENGRGNFPPRFSGLQFPNYSSELNVNALELDDSALYLCASGQGAVAGADTQYFGPGTRLTVL.

This clone appeared a single time. This chain links TRBV10-3 with TRBJ1-1; D remains unclear. This CDR3 is built from 11 residues. V lost 5 bases, J lost 4 bases, and 5 bases lay in between. Looked up from germline, CDR1 is ENHRY and CDR2 is SYGVKD. The CDR3 reads CAISPGTEAFF. The CDR3 coding sequence is TGTGCCATCAGTCCGGGCACTGAAGCTTTCTTT.

V and J are TRBV5-4 and TRBJ1-2; D possibly corresponds to TRBD1 (6 bases). CDR1 is SGHNT, CDR2 YYREEE, per germline (reference sequence). CDR3 size: 13 residues. The V and J ends lost 4 bases and 2 bases respectively, with 9 bases between them. The CDR3 spells CASSETGNYGYTF. In DNA form, the CDR3 reads TGTGCCAGCAGCGAAACAGGGAACTATGGCTACACCTTC. The full variable domain, rest sourced from reference TRBV5-4 and TRBJ1-2, is ETGVTQSPTHLIKTRGQQVTLRCSSQSGHNTVSWYQQALGQGPQFIFQYYREEENGRGNFPPRFSGLQFPNYSSELNVNALELDDSALYLCASSETGNYGYTFGSGTRLTVV.

The chain links TRBV9 to TRBJ2-2; TRBD1 aligns across 7 bases. Germline V gene data show CDR1 as SGDLS and CDR2 as YYNGEE. Trimming cost V 3 bases and J 5 bases; bases outside gene matches: 4. The CDR3 loop spans 14 amino acids. CDR3 in amino acids: CASSGKGATGELFF. In DNA form, the CDR3 reads TGTGCCAGCAGCGGCAAGGGGGCGACCGGGGAGCTGTTTTTT.

V and J are TRBV19 and TRBJ2-5; 9 nucleotides match TRBD1. After removal of 7 bases from V and 4 bases from J, the junction contained 10 bases not matched to a gene. The germline V gene encodes CDR1 LNHDA and CDR2 SQIVND (reference sequence). This CDR3 has 15 amino acids. CDR3 coding DNA: TGTGCCAGTACCCCCGGGACAGGGCTTGGAGAGACCCAGTACTTC. This encodes CASTPGTGLGETQYF.

This clone was seen just once. The rearrangement uses TRBV7-9 and TRBJ1-4; D unclear. Trimming stripped 5 bases from V and 8 bases from J, with 15 bases between. The germline CDR1 and CDR2 sequences are SEHNR and FQNEAQ (reference sequence). The CDR3 totals 14 residues. The CDR3 DNA reads TGTGCCAGCAGCCACGGATCTACGAGGGAAAAACTGTTTTTT. It codes for CASSHGSTREKLFF.

As for this clone: At one end, the junction sequence differs from germline, possibly due to a read error. This chain uses TRBV7-2 with TRBJ2-4; 9 nucleotides align to TRBD2. Germline CDR1 is SGHTA and CDR2 is FQGNSA. CDR3 length: 15 residues. In DNA, the CDR3 is TGTGCCAGCAGCCTAGCGGGAAGAGCCAAAAACATTCAGTACTTC. It yields the protein CASSLAGRAKNIQYF.